The T cell receptor beta chain under discussion was sequenced for a study of blood T cell repertoires in COVID-19. At the level of the study: Whether acute or convalescent, the COVID-19 samples came from the United States, Italy and Spain.

Repertoires were generated with immunoSEQ multiplex PCR, while TCRdb's copy carries only in-frame clones and drops some. The profile covers approximately 120,000 clones, with about four fifths appearing a single time and about 40% taken by the ten largest. Per germline, CDR1 LGHDT and CDR2 YNNKEL (reference sequence). This CDR3 contains 15 residues. As to this clone: Mismatch with germline at one junction end may stem from a read error.

The clonotype was recovered from a man aged 35 to 55 with active or convalescent COVID-19. The gene calls are TRBV3-1 (or the pseudogene TRBV3-2) and TRBJ2-5; possibly TRBD1 or TRBD2 for D (6 bases each). Material: peripheral blood. The CDR3 coding sequence is TGTGCCAGCAACCAAGGGAGGACAGCCCCAGAGACCCAGTACTTC. This gives the protein CASNQGRTAPETQYF.